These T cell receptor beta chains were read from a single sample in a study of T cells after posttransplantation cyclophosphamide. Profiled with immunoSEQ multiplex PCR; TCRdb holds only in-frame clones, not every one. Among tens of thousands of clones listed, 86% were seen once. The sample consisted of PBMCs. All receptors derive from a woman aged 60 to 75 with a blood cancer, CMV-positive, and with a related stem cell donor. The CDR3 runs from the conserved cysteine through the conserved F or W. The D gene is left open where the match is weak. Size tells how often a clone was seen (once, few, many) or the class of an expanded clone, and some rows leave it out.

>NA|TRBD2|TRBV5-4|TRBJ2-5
CASSLPLAGAETQYF
TGTGCCAGCAGCTTGCCACTAGCGGGAGCAGAGACCCAGTACTTC
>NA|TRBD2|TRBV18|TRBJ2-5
CASSRGTSGVPNKYF
TGTGCCAGCTCTCGAGGGACTAGCGGAGTACCAAACAAGTACTTC
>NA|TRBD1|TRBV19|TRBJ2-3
CASSMGTGGTDTQYF
TGTGCCAGTAGTATGGGGACAGGGGGCACAGATACGCAGTATTTT
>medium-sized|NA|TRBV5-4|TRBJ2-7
CASSLLGGSYEQYF
TGTGCCAGCAGCTTGCTCGGAGGCTCCTACGAGCAGTACTTC
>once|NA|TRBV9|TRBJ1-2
CASSVGGGRYGYTF
TGTGCCAGCAGCGTAGGAGGAGGGCGGTATGGCTACACCTTC
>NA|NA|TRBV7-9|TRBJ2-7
CASSYSGFYEQYF
TGTGCCAGCAGCTATTCAGGGTTCTACGAGCAGTACTTC
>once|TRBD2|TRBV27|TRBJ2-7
CASSLEPVGREQYF
TGTGCCAGCAGCCTAGAACCGGTCGGGAGGGAGCAGTACTTC
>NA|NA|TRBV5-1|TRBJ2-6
CASSFRSGLSGANVLTF
TGCGCCAGCAGCTTCAGATCAGGCCTCTCTGGGGCCAACGTCCTGACTTTC
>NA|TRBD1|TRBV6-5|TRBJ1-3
CASTQDRLDGTIYF
TGTGCCAGCACCCAGGACAGGCTGGATGGCACCATATATTTT
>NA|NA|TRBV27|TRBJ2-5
CASSYLGSAGTQYF
TGTGCCAGCAGTTATCTTGGGTCGGCAGGAACCCAGTACTTC
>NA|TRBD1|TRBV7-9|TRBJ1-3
CASSRTGGGNTIYF
TGTGCCAGCAGCCGGACAGGGGGTGGAAACACCATATATTTT
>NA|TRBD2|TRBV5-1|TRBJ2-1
CASSLPSGGSYNEQFF
TGCGCCAGCAGCTTGCCTAGCGGAGGCTCCTACAATGAGCAGTTCTTC
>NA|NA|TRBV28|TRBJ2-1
CASSLEGGTLSYNEQFF
TGTGCCAGCAGTTTAGAGGGCGGGACGCTCTCCTACAATGAGCAGTTCTTC
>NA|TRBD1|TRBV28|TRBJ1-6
CASTGGLDSPLHF
TGTGCCAGCACAGGGGGCCTTGATTCACCCCTCCACTTT
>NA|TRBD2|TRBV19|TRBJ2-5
CASSLRLAGAQETQYF
TGTGCCAGTAGTCTCCGACTAGCGGGAGCCCAAGAGACCCAGTACTTC
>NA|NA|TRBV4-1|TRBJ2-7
CASSQVPGAGYEQYF
TGCGCCAGCAGCCAAGTCCCGGGAGCGGGTTACGAGCAGTACTTC
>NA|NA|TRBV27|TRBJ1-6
CASRISDGYYNSPLHF
TGTGCCAGCAGAATTTCTGACGGGTACTATAATTCACCCCTCCACTTT
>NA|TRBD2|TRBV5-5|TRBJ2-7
CASSLGLAGSYEQYF
TGTGCCAGCAGCCTCGGACTAGCGGGATCCTACGAGCAGTACTTC
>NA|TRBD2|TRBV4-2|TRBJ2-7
CASSQDPTSGSGEQYF
TGTGCCAGCAGCCAAGATCCGACTAGCGGGAGCGGCGAGCAGTACTTC
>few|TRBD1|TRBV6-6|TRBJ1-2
CASRLLLYRGSGYTF
TGTGCCAGCAGGTTACTATTGTACAGGGGAAGTGGCTACACCTTC
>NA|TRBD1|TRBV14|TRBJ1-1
CASSRSGGSTEAFF
TGTGCCAGCAGCCGCTCAGGGGGATCCACTGAAGCTTTCTTT
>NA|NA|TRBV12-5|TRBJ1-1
CASGLARGEAFF
TGTGCTAGTGGTTTGGCCCGGGGTGAAGCTTTCTTT
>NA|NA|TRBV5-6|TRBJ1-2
CASSLPSGVLYGYTF
TGTGCCAGCAGCCTCCCATCGGGGGTACTATATGGCTACACCTTC
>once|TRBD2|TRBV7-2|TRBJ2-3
CASSLRGLAGTDTQYF
TGTGCCAGCAGCTTACGAGGACTAGCGGGGACAGATACGCAGTATTTT
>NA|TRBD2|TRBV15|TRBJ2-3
CATSRGLAGTDTQYF
TGTGCCACCAGCAGAGGACTAGCGGGTACAGATACGCAGTATTTT
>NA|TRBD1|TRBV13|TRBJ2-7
CAGGDRDSYEQYF
TGTGCCGGCGGCGACAGGGACTCCTACGAGCAGTACTTC
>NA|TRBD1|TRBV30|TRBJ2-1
CAWSWGQGAYNEQFF
TGTGCCTGGAGTTGGGGACAGGGGGCCTACAATGAGCAGTTCTTC